This entry features one TCR beta chain sequence. These data belong to a study of shared clonotypes between healthy human individuals. Every subset's genomic DNA went evenly onto several immunoSEQ plates. The repertoire was sequenced with immunoSEQ multiplex PCR; TCRdb's copy has only in-frame clones and lacks some. The sample records approximately 1,500,000 clones, roughly 96% being singletons. The TCR comes from a man aged 25-45 years in good health. The specimen was naive CD4+ T cells sorted from blood. Subset defined: CD45RA+ positively selected.

The CDR3 coding sequence is TGTGCCAGCAGTTTTGCGGGGATCACCTACGAGCAGTACTTC. Amino acid sequence: CASSFAGITYEQYF. The V call is TRBV27, the J call TRBJ2-7; maybe TRBD2 (6 bases). The germline V gene encodes CDR1 MNHEY and CDR2 SMNVEV (reference sequence). CDR3 length: 14 residues. Trimming removed 3 bases at V and 2 bases at J, with 11 bases between.